These T cell receptor beta chains were read from a single sample in a study of T cells in narcolepsy. Repertoires were generated with immunoSEQ multiplex PCR, while TCRdb's copy carries only in-frame clones and drops some. The sample holds roughly 30,000 clones; less than 85% are singletons and the top ten take about 6%. The material sequenced was memory (CD45RA-) CD4+ T cells from blood. The receptors derive from a human donor in good health. The CDR3 runs from the conserved cysteine through the conserved F or W. The D gene is left open where the match is weak. A clone size is listed for some rows: how often the clone was seen (once, few, many), or a class if it is expanded.

d_call | j_call | clone_size | v_call | cdr3_nt | cdr3_aa
TRBD1 | TRBJ1-2 | . | TRBV6-5 | TGTGCCAGCAGCGGAGACAGGGATGGCTACACCTTC | CASSGDRDGYTF
. | TRBJ2-7 | once | TRBV11-1 | TGTGCCAGCAGCAAACAGTACGAGCAGTACTTC | CASSKQYEQYF
. | TRBJ1-5 | . | TRBV7-8 | TGTGCCAGCAGCTTAGCGCAGCGTCAGCCCCAGCATTTT | CASSLAQRQPQHF
. | TRBJ2-2 | . | TRBV7-2 | TGTGCCAGCAGCTTAGTAGGGCGTGGGAACACCGGGGAGCTGTTTTTT | CASSLVGRGNTGELFF
. | TRBJ1-1 | . | TRBV5-6 | TGTGCCAGCAGCTTGGAAAAGGGAGCTTTCTTT | CASSLEKGAFF
. | TRBJ2-3 | . | TRBV19 | TGTGCCACAGGACAGAAAAAACAAACTAGCACAGATACGCAGTATTTT | CATGQKKQTSTDTQYF
TRBD2 | TRBJ2-1 | . | TRBV5-1 | TGCGCCAGCAGCTTGGGAGCGGGAGGCGCCTACAATGAGCAGTTCTTC | CASSLGAGGAYNEQFF
. | TRBJ2-3 | few | TRBV6-1 | TGTGCCAGCAGGTCCGGCGGGACAGAAGGGAGTACGCAGTATTTT | CASRSGGTEGSTQYF
. | TRBJ1-1 | . | TRBV15 | TGTGCCACCAGCAGAGATACAGGGGAAGCTTTCTTT | CATSRDTGEAFF
TRBD1 | TRBJ2-4 | . | TRBV27 | TGTGCCAGCAGTGAGAACAACAGGGGCTTCAAAAACATTCAGTACTTC | CASSENNRGFKNIQYF
TRBD1 | TRBJ1-4 | medium-sized | TRBV19 | TGTGCCAGTAGTATCGGGACAGGGGTCCGGAACGAAAAACTGTTTTTT | CASSIGTGVRNEKLFF
TRBD1 | TRBJ1-5 | . | TRBV7-2 | TGTGCCAGCAGCTTGGGACAGAACAATCAGCCCCAGCATTTT | CASSLGQNNQPQHF
. | TRBJ1-5 | . | TRBV2 | TGTGCCAGCCGGGGACAAAATCAGCCCCAGCATTTT | CASRGQNQPQHF
TRBD1 | TRBJ1-1 | . | TRBV19 | TGTGCCAGTAACCGCGGGACAGGTAGGGAGGGTGAAGCTTTCTTT | CASNRGTGREGEAFF
TRBD1 | TRBJ2-1 | . | TRBV29-1 | TGCAGCGTTGAGGCGACAGGGGACAATGAGCAGTTCTTC | CSVEATGDNEQFF
TRBD1 | TRBJ1-5 | . | TRBV18 | TGTGCCAGCTCACCACCGAGGGGGCAGGTCAATCAGCCCCAGCATTTT | CASSPPRGQVNQPQHF
. | TRBJ2-3 | . | TRBV5-6 | TGTGCCAGCAGCTCTTCTAACACAGATACGCAGTATTTT | CASSSSNTDTQYF
TRBD2 | TRBJ2-3 | once | TRBV7-2 | TGTGCCAGCAGCTTAGTCGGCGGGGGATCGCTCACAGATACGCAGTATTTT | CASSLVGGGSLTDTQYF
. | TRBJ2-3 | . | TRBV9 | TGTGCCAGCAACCGAGGGGGTTATACGCAGTATTTT | CASNRGGYTQYF
. | TRBJ2-7 | once | TRBV23-1 | TGCGCCAGCAGTCACCTAATGACGGGATACGAGCAGTACTTC | CASSHLMTGYEQYF
TRBD1 | TRBJ2-7 | . | TRBV28 | TGTGCCAGCAGTCCAACCGGGACAGCCTACGAGCAGTACTTC | CASSPTGTAYEQYF
. | TRBJ1-6 | . | TRBV7-8 | TGTGCCAGCAGCTTAACAGGATTTTCACCCCTCCACTTT | CASSLTGFSPLHF
TRBD1 | TRBJ1-6 | few | TRBV19 | TGTGCCAGTAGTCCCCCGGGACAGCTAAATTCACCCCTCCACTTT | CASSPPGQLNSPLHF
TRBD1 | TRBJ2-5 | . | TRBV6-6 | TGTGCCAGCAGCCCGGGACAGGGAGGTGACGAGACCCAGTACTTC | CASSPGQGGDETQYF
TRBD1 | TRBJ1-1 | few | TRBV7-9 | TGTGCCAGCAGCTTCGCAGGGGGGAACACTGAAGCTTTCTTT | CASSFAGGNTEAFF
. | TRBJ2-6 | . | TRBV6-1 | TGTGCCAGCAGTGAATGGAGTCTAGCCCACTCTGGGGCCAACGTCCTGACTTTC | CASSEWSLAHSGANVLTF
TRBD1 | TRBJ2-7 | . | TRBV28 | TGTGCCAGCAGTCAGAGACAGGGCAGTTCGGTAGGCGAGCAGTACTTC | CASSQRQGSSVGEQYF
. | TRBJ1-4 | . | TRBV30 | TGTGCCTGGAGTGTCCCCCGGGGTGGAAGACTGTTTTTT | CAWSVPRGGRLFF
. | TRBJ2-1 | . | TRBV4-2 | TGTGCCAGCAGCCAAGTTGGAGGGACAACCGAGCAGTTCTTC | CASSQVGGTTEQFF
. | TRBJ1-6 | . | TRBV28 | TGTGCCAGCGTTTATTACCTCAAATCACCCCTCCACTTT | CASVYYLKSPLHF
. | TRBJ2-3 | . | TRBV4-2 | TGTGCCAGCAGCCAAGATCCCCCGGGGTCTCCCACAGATACGCAGTATTTT | CASSQDPPGSPTDTQYF
. | TRBJ1-4 | few | TRBV7-9 | TGTGCCACCAGCCGGGGGAGCCTGGGAGAAAAACTGTTTTTT | CATSRGSLGEKLFF